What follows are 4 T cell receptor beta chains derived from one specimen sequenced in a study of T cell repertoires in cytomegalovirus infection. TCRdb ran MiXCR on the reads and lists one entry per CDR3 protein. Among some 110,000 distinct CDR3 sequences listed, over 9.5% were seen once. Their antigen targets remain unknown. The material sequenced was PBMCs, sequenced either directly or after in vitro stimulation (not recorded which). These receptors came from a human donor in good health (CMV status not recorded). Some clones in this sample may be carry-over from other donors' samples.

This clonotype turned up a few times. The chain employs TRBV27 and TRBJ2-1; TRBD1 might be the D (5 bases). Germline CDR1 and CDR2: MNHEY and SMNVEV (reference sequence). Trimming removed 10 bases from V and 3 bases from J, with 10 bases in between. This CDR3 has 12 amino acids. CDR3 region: CAITDSYNEQFF. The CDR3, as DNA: TGTGCCATCACCGACAGCTACAATGAGCAGTTCTTC.

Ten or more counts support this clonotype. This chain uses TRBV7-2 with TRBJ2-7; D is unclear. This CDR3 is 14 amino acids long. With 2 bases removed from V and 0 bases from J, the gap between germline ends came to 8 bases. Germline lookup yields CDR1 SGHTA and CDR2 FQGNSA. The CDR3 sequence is CASSLMAVSYEQYV. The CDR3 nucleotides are TGTGCCAGCAGCTTAATGGCTGTCTCCTACGAGCAGTACGTC.

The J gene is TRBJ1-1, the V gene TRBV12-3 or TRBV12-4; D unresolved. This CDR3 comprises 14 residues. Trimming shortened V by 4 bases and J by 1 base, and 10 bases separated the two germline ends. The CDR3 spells CASSSSSENTEAFF. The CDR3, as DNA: TGTGCCAGCAGTTCGTCCTCGGAGAACACTGAAGCTTTCTTT.

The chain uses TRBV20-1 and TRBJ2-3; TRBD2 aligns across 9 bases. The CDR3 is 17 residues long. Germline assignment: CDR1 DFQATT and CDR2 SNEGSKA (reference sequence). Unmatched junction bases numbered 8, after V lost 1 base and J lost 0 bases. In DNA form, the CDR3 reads TGCAGTGCTAGAGGGATAGCGGGAGAATTCAGCACAGATACGCAGTATTTT. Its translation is CSARGIAGEFSTDTQYF.